The TCR beta chain under discussion was sequenced for a study of response to subunit inactivated influenza vaccine. With respect to this clonotype: The target antigen is unknown.

Overall study findings and caveats: Authors suggested few new T cells are recruited by each seasonal influenza vaccination.

TCRdb reprocessed the RT-PCR reads via MiXCR and lists one record per CDR3 protein. The repertoire holds 500,000 to 600,000 distinct CDR3 sequences, 6.5% to 8% seen once, with 10% to 15% in the top ten. J gave up 1 base and V 0 bases, and 11 bases lay outside the gene matches. From germline, CDR1 is SGHKS and CDR2 YYEKEE (reference sequence). This CDR3 is 18 amino acids long. This receptor was identified in a man aged 45 to 70 who received an inactivated influenza vaccine. The sample was PBMCs from blood, taken roughly 24 months after vaccination. The J gene is TRBJ2-5, the V gene TRBV5-5, with 8 bases matching TRBD1. The CDR3 DNA sequence: TGTGCCAGCAGCTTGGGACAGGGGCTAATTCTTCCCCAAGAGACCCAGTACTTC. Protein sequence: CASSLGQGLILPQETQYF. Based on the CDR3 plus reference TRBV5-5 and TRBJ2-5, the full variable domain is DAGVTQSPTHLIKTRGQQVTLRCSPISGHKSVSWYQQVLGQGPQFIFQYYEKEERGRGNFPDRFSARQFPNYSSELNVNALLLGDSALYLCASSLGQGLILPQETQYFGPGTRLLVL.